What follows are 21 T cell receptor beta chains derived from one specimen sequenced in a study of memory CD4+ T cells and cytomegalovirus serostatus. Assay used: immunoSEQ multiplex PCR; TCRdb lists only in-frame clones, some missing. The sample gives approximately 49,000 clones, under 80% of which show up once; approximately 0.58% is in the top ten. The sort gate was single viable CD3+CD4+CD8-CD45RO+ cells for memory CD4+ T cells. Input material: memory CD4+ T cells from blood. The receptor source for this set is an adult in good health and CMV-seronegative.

The CDR3 region is CASSFVGGEQFF. DNA of the CDR3: TGTGCCAGCAGCTTCGTAGGGGGTGAGCAGTTCTTC. The chain links TRBV7-3 to TRBJ2-1, with a weak D call TRBD1 (6 bases). Per germline, CDR1 SGHTA and CDR2 FQGTGA. The CDR3 is 12 residues long. V lost 3 bases, J lost 9 bases, and 9 bases lay in between.

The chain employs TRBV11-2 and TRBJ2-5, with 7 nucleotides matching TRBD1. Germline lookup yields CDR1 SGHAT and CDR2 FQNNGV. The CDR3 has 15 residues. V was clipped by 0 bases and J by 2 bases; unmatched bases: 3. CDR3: CASSLEQTGQETQYF. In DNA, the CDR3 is TGTGCCAGCAGCTTAGAACAGACAGGGCAAGAGACCCAGTACTTC.

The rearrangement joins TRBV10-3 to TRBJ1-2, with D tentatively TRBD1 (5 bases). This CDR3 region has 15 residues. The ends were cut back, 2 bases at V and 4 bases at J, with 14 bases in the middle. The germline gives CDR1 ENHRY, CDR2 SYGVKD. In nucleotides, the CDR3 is TGTGCCATCAGTGAGCCGAAGGGGCAGGTCTATGGCTACACCTTC. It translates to CAISEPKGQVYGYTF.

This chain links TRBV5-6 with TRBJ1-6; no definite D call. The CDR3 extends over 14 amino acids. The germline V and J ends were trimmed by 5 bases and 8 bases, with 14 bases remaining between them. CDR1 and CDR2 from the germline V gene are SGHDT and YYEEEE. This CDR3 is CASSIGVNDSPLHF. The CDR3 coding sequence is TGTGCCAGCAGTATCGGGGTAAACGATTCACCCCTCCACTTT.

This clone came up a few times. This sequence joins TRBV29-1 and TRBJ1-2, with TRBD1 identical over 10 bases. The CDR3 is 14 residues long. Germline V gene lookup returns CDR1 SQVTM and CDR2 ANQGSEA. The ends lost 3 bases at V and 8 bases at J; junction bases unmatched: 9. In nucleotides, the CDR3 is TGCAGCGTTGACCCCGGGACAGGGGCTCAAGGCTACACCTTC. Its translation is CSVDPGTGAQGYTF.

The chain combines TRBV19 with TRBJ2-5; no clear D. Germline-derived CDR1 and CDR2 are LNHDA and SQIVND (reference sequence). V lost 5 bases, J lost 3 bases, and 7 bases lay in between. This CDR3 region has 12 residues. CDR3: CASSVQKETQYF. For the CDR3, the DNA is TGTGCCAGTAGTGTACAGAAAGAGACCCAGTACTTC.

DNA of the CDR3: TGTGCCAGTAAGTTCGGCGACTTAGCCGGCGAACAGTACTTC. Its protein is CASKFGDLAGEQYF. The chain couples TRBV19 to TRBJ2-7; D call uncertain. The CDR3 loop spans 14 amino acids. V shed 7 bases and J shed 10 bases, with 23 bases lying between them. Germline CDR1 LNHDA, CDR2 SQIVND (reference sequence).

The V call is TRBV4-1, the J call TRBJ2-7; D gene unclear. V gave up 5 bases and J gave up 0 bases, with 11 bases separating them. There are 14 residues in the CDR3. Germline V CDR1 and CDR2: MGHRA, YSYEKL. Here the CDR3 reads CASSESQFSYEQYF. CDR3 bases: TGCGCCAGCAGCGAGTCTCAGTTCTCCTACGAGCAGTACTTC.

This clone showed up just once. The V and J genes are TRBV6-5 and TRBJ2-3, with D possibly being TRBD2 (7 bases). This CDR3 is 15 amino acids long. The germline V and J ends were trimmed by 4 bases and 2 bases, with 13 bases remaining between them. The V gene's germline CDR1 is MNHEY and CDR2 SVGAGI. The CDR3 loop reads CASSLGGGITDTQYF. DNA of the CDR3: TGTGCCAGCAGTTTGGGAGGGGGAATCACAGATACGCAGTATTTT.

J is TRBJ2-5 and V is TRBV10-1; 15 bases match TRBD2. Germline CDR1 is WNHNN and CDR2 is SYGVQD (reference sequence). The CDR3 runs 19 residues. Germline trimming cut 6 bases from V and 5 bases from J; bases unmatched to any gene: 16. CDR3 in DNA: TGCGCCAGCAGACAAGACCCGGGACTAGCGGGGGGTTCGGGGGAGACCCAGTACTTC. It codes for CASRQDPGLAGGSGETQYF.

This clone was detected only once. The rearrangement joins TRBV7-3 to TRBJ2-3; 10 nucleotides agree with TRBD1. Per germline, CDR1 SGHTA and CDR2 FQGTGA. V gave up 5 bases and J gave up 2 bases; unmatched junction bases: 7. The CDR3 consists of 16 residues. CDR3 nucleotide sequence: TGTGCCAGCAGCCCGCTTGGGACAGGGGCCACAGATACGCAGTATTTT. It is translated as CASSPLGTGATDTQYF.

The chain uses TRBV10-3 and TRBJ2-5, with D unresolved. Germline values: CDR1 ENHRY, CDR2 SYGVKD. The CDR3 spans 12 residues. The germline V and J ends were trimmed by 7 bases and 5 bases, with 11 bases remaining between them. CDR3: CAIKGLGETQYF. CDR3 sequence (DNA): TGTGCCATCAAAGGCTTGGGGGAGACCCAGTACTTC.

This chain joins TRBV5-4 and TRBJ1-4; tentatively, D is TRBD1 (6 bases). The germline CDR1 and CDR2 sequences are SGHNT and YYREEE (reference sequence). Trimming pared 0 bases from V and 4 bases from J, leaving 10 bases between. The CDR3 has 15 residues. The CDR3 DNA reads TGTGCCAGCAGCTTGGCGACAGGCTATAATGAAAAACTGTTTTTT. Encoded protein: CASSLATGYNEKLFF.

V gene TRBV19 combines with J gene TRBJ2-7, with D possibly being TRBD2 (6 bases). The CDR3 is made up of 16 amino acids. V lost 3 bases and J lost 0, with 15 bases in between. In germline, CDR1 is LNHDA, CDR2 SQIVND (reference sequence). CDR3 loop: CASSMWEAGSSYEQYF. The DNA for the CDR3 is TGTGCCAGTAGTATGTGGGAGGCAGGGAGCTCCTACGAGCAGTACTTC.

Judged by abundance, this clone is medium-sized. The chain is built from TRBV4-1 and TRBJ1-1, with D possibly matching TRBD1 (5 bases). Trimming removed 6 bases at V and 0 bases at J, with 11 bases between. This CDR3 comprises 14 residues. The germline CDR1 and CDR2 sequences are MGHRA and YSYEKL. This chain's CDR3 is CASRGVLVNTEAFF. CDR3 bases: TGCGCCAGCAGAGGGGTTTTGGTGAACACTGAAGCTTTCTTT.

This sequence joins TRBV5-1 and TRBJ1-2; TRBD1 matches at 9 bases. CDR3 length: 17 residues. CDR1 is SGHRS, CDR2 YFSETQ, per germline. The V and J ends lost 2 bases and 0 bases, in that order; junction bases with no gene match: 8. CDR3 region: CASSLTGGPEANYGYTF. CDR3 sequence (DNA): TGCGCCAGCAGCTTAACAGGGGGCCCTGAGGCTAACTATGGCTACACCTTC. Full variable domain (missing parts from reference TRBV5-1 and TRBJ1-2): KAGVTQTPRYLIKTRGQQVTLSCSPISGHRSVSWYQQTPGQGLQFLFEYFSETQRNKGNFPGRFSGRQFSNSRSEMNVSTLELGDSALYLCASSLTGGPEANYGYTFGSGTRLTVV.

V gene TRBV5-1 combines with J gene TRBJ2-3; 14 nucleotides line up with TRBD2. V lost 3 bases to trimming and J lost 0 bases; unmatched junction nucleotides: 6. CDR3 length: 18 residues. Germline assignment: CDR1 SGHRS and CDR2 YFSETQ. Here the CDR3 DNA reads TGCGCCAGCAGCTCCGGACTAGCGGGGGGCCTAAGCACAGATACGCAGTATTTT. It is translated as CASSSGLAGGLSTDTQYF.

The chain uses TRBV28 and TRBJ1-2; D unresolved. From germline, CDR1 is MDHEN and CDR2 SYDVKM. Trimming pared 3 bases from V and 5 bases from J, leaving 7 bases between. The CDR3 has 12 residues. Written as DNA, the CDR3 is TGTGCCAGCAGTTTCTCAGGTTATGGCTACACCTTC. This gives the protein CASSFSGYGYTF.

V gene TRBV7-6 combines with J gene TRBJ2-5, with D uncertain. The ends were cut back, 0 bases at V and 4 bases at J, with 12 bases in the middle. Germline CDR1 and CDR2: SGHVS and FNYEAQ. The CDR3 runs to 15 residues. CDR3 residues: CASSLASSRGETQYF. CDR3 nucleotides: TGTGCCAGCAGCTTAGCTAGTTCCCGAGGAGAGACCCAGTACTTC.

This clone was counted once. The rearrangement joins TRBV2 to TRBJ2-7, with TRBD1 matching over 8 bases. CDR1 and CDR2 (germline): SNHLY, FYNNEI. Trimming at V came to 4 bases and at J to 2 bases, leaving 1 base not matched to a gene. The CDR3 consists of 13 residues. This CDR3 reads CASSGTGTYEQYF. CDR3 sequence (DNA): TGTGCCAGCAGTGGGACAGGGACCTACGAGCAGTACTTC.

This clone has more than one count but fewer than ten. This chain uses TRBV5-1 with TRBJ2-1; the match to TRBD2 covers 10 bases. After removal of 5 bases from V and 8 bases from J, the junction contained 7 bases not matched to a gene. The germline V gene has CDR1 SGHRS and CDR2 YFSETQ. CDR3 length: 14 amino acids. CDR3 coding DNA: TGCGCCAGCAGGCCGGGACTAGCGAGGGATGAGCAGTTCTTC. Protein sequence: CASRPGLARDEQFF.